The subject of this entry is one T cell receptor beta chain. These data are taken from a study of blood T cell repertoires in COVID-19. Looking at the study overall: The United States, Italy and Spain supplied acute and convalescent COVID-19 samples. T cells, B-cell-depleted T cells, or PBMCs provided the cDNA or gDNA that served as material.

This CDR3 has 13 amino acids. V lost 10 bases and J lost 1, with 13 bases in between. Germline V lookup: CDR1 LNHDA, CDR2 SQIVND (reference sequence). Per the authors' pipeline: Estimation of nucleated cell counts was performed using reference gene primer amplification. Generated by immunoSEQ multiplex PCR, the TCRdb table keeps only in-frame clones and is missing some. V and J calls and clone size come straight from that table; D and trimming were deduced from the DNA. The sample carries about 120,000 clones, around 86% recorded once. Sample: peripheral blood. The sequence derives from a woman in her 70s with acute or convalescent COVID-19. The chain recombines TRBV19 with TRBJ1-1; D not resolved. The CDR3 protein is CANSPTGNTEAFF. The CDR3 nucleotides are TGTGCCAACTCCCCGACGGGGAACACTGAAGCTTTCTTT.